A single sample gave rise to the 32 T cell receptor beta chains below, sequenced in a study of patients and donors after allogeneic stem cell transplantation. MiXCR, applied by TCRdb to the RT-PCR reads, yields one record per CDR3 protein. The table has almost 90,000 distinct CDR3 sequences, around 5% seen once. Sample: blood, either unsorted or a sorted T cell fraction (not recorded which). The receptor set was obtained from a human donor who was either an allogeneic HSCT recipient or a stem cell or donor lymphocyte infusion donor (not recorded which). It is not recorded whose cells these are; they may come from a transplant donor.

This clonotype rates as medium-sized. The rearrangement uses TRBV12-3 or TRBV12-4 and TRBJ2-1, with TRBD2 matching over 10 bases. V lost 5 bases and J lost 0; bases outside the gene matches: 7. The CDR3 consists of 17 residues. The CDR3 loop is CASSGLAVPSSYNEQFF. For the CDR3, the DNA is TGTGCCAGCAGTGGACTAGCGGTTCCTAGCTCCTACAATGAGCAGTTCTTC.

Many counts were recorded for this clonotype. This rearrangement joins TRBV12-3 or TRBV12-4 to TRBJ1-1, with unresolved D. There are 13 residues in the CDR3. Trimming took off 5 bases at V and 1 base at J, with 8 bases between the two ends. CDR3 sequence (DNA): TGTGCCAGCAGTCCAATATCGAACACTGAAGCTTTCTTT. Amino acid sequence: CASSPISNTEAFF.

The chain links TRBV18 to TRBJ1-1; D possibly corresponds to TRBD1 (5 bases). The CDR3 length is 17 residues. Per the germline V gene, CDR1 is KGHSH and CDR2 is LQKENI. Trimming took 5 bases from V and 4 from J, leaving 23 bases between them. The CDR3 region has the DNA TGTGCCAGCTCAACAGAAACAAGAAGGGGAGGACGCACTGAAGCTTTCTTT. Protein sequence: CASSTETRRGGRTEAFF.

This clonotype was observed at least ten times. The chain links TRBV5-6 to TRBJ2-7; unclear D gene. The CDR3 consists of 18 residues. V was clipped by 3 bases and J by 2 bases, with 24 bases between them. Germline loops: CDR1 SGHDT, CDR2 YYEEEE. CDR3 protein: CASSSSYSVRRITYEQYF. CDR3 in DNA: TGTGCCAGCAGCTCCTCCTACTCCGTGAGACGTATAACCTACGAGCAGTACTTC.

This clonotype was counted ten times or more. The chain links TRBV3-1 to TRBJ2-1; tentatively, D is TRBD2 (7 bases). V was trimmed by 3 bases and J by 5 bases, leaving 11 bases between them. The CDR3 is made up of 14 amino acids. Germline CDR1 LGHDT, CDR2 YNNKEL (reference sequence). CDR3 amino acids: CASSQGGPDNEQFF. The DNA for the CDR3 is TGTGCCAGCAGCCAGGGGGGGCCGGACAATGAGCAGTTCTTC.

This clonotype turned up a few times. V gene TRBV20-1 combines with J gene TRBJ1-1, with 7 bases that match TRBD1. After removal of 5 bases from V and 0 bases from J, the junction contained 3 bases not matched to a gene. Germline CDR1 is DFQATT and CDR2 is SNEGSKA (reference sequence). The CDR3 covers 13 residues. The CDR3 spells CSAVQGLNTEAFF. The DNA for the CDR3 is TGCAGTGCTGTACAGGGGTTGAACACTGAAGCTTTCTTT.

This clonotype appeared many times. This chain joins TRBV12-3 or TRBV12-4 and TRBJ1-4, with D maybe TRBD1 (5 bases). CDR3 length equals 15 residues. With 6 bases removed from V and 8 bases from J, the gap between germline ends came to 19 bases. Here the CDR3 reads CASSPPLGGSEKLFF. The CDR3 nucleotides are TGTGCCAGCAGCCCGCCCTTGGGGGGAAGCGAAAAACTGTTTTTT.

This clonotype was seen repeatedly, ten times or more. The chain recombines TRBV27 with TRBJ1-1, with D unclear. This CDR3 is built from 12 residues. Germline CDR1 MNHEY, CDR2 SMNVEV (reference sequence). Trimming pared 8 bases from V and 2 bases from J, leaving 9 bases between. The CDR3 reads CASHDPNTEAFF. Here the CDR3 DNA reads TGTGCCAGCCATGACCCAAACACTGAAGCTTTCTTT.

This clonotype showed up many times. The genes are TRBV20-1 and TRBJ1-4; no clear D gene. Germline lookup yields CDR1 DFQATT and CDR2 SNEGSKA (reference sequence). V lost 5 bases and J lost 10, with 11 bases in between. There are 11 residues in the CDR3. CDR3 bases: TGCAGTGCTTTGGTAGAGGGAAAACTGTTTTTT. Encoded protein: CSALVEGKLFF.

This clonotype was picked up many times. V gene TRBV5-1 combines with J gene TRBJ1-2; 11 bases fit TRBD1. CDR3 size: 13 residues. Germline CDR1 SGHRS, CDR2 YFSETQ. The V and J ends lost 4 bases and 8 bases, in that order; junction bases with no gene match: 4. CDR3 bases: TGCGCCAGCAGCGGACAGGGGGCAGAAGGCTACACCTTC. Its translation is CASSGQGAEGYTF. Based on the CDR3 plus reference TRBV5-1 and TRBJ1-2, the full variable domain is KAGVTQTPRYLIKTRGQQVTLSCSPISGHRSVSWYQQTPGQGLQFLFEYFSETQRNKGNFPGRFSGRQFSNSRSEMNVSTLELGDSALYLCASSGQGAEGYTFGSGTRLTVV.

This clonotype occurred many times. The chain carries TRBV20-1 and TRBJ2-1; 7 nucleotides agree with TRBD1. CDR3 size: 13 residues. The germline CDR1 and CDR2 sequences are DFQATT and SNEGSKA (reference sequence). Trimming took 5 bases from V and 4 from J; bases not matched to a gene: 5. The CDR3 protein is CSAPGQVYNEQFF. The CDR3 nucleotides read TGCAGTGCTCCCGGACAGGTATACAATGAGCAGTTCTTC.

This clonotype was seen many times. The rearrangement joins TRBV30 to TRBJ1-1, with D hard to call. Germline values: CDR1 GTSNPN, CDR2 SVGIG (reference sequence). The CDR3 extends over 12 amino acids. V was trimmed by 0 bases and J by 6 bases, leaving 8 bases between them. CDR3 sequence: CAWSVDGAEAFF. The CDR3 bases are TGTGCCTGGAGTGTAGACGGGGCTGAAGCTTTCTTT.

This clonotype was observed many times. The J gene is TRBJ2-5, the V gene TRBV12-3 or TRBV12-4; tentative D call: TRBD2 (5 bases). The CDR3 contains 15 residues. The V and J ends lost 5 bases and 5 bases respectively, with 18 bases between them. CDR3 protein: CASSKQPTGFETQYF. In DNA form, the CDR3 reads TGTGCCAGCAGTAAACAACCAACGGGGTTCGAGACCCAGTACTTC.

This clonotype showed up many times. The chain is built from TRBV20-1 and TRBJ2-7, with D possibly being TRBD2 (6 bases). This CDR3 spans 13 amino acids. Trimming stripped 2 bases from V and 3 bases from J, with 11 bases between. Germline values: CDR1 DFQATT, CDR2 SNEGSKA (reference sequence). This chain's CDR3 is CSARRLALYEQYF. DNA for the CDR3: TGCAGTGCTAGACGGCTAGCGCTCTACGAGCAGTACTTC.

This clonotype was counted at least ten times. This CDR3 is CASTTHPDTQYF. Here the CDR3 DNA reads TGTGCCAGCACCACCCACCCAGATACGCAGTATTTT. J is TRBJ2-3 and V is TRBV7-9; D is unresolved. The ends were cut back, 7 bases at V and 4 bases at J, with 9 bases in the middle. Looked up from germline, CDR1 is SEHNR and CDR2 is FQNEAQ (reference sequence). There are 12 residues in the CDR3.

This clonotype was observed many times. The chain combines TRBV20-1 with TRBJ2-7; 7 bases agree with TRBD2. There are 14 residues in the CDR3. With V trimmed by 3 bases and J by 6 bases, 11 bases remained unmatched. Per the germline V gene, CDR1 is DFQATT and CDR2 is SNEGSKA (reference sequence). The CDR3 nucleotides are TGCAGTGCTAGTTATGGACTAGATTTTCCCGAGCAGTACTTC. Encoded protein: CSASYGLDFPEQYF.

This clonotype was observed at least ten times. The chain is built from TRBV9 and TRBJ2-6, with 8 bases that match TRBD1. V lost 0 bases, J lost 1 base, and 6 bases stayed unmatched. CDR3 size: 18 residues. Germline V lookup: CDR1 SGDLS, CDR2 YYNGEE. The CDR3 DNA follows: TGTGCCAGCAGCGTAGGGACAGGGAGGCGTTCTGGGGCCAACGTCCTGACTTTC. This gives the protein CASSVGTGRRSGANVLTF.

About this clonotype itself: This may stem from a read error, because a much larger clone lies one nucleotide away. This chain uses TRBV29-1 with TRBJ2-3; D is uncertain. CDR1 is SQVTM, CDR2 ANQGSEA, per germline. The germline V and J ends were trimmed by 5 bases and 14 bases, with 20 bases remaining between them. The CDR3 consists of 12 residues. The CDR3 region has the DNA TGCAGCGTTCTAGGAAAGGGTCGTGCGCGGTATTTT. Its protein is CSVLGKGRARYF.

In the case of this clonotype: This may be a read error, as it is one base from a much larger clone. The conserved phenylalanine or tryptophan is not found at the CDR3 terminus, so this likely reflects a read error. This chain connects TRBV7-6 to TRBJ1-1; D may be TRBD1 (6 bases). This CDR3 is built from 13 residues. The germline V gene has CDR1 SGHVS and CDR2 FNYEAQ. V lost 4 bases and J 4 bases, leaving 10 bases between the germline ends. CDR3 amino acids: CASSSLQGTEAFL. The CDR3 DNA follows: TGTGCCAGCAGCTCACTACAGGGCACTGAAGCTTTCCTT.

This clonotype was found a few times. V and J are TRBV12-3 or TRBV12-4 and TRBJ1-6; 9 bases fit TRBD1. The CDR3 is made up of 22 amino acids. With V trimmed by 6 bases and J by 0 bases, 21 bases remained unmatched. CDR3 in amino acids: CASRDPGQGLSIRSSYNSPLHF. CDR3 bases: TGTGCCAGCAGAGATCCGGGACAGGGTCTCTCTATTCGCAGCTCCTATAATTCACCCCTCCACTTT.

Many counts were recorded for this clonotype. The chain recombines TRBV5-1 with TRBJ2-7; the D gene is possibly TRBD2 (5 bases). V shed 0 bases and J shed 1 base, with 8 bases lying between them. CDR3 length: 14 amino acids. Looked up from germline, CDR1 is SGHRS and CDR2 is YFSETQ. This CDR3 is CASSLGGNSYEQYF. In nucleotides, the CDR3 is TGCGCCAGCAGCTTGGGAGGGAATTCCTACGAGCAGTACTTC.

By share, this clonotype ranks as medium-sized. The chain combines TRBV20-1 with TRBJ2-3; D call uncertain. The germline V and J ends were trimmed by 5 bases and 4 bases, with 13 bases remaining between them. The CDR3 loop spans 13 amino acids. Germline loops: CDR1 DFQATT, CDR2 SNEGSKA (reference sequence). CDR3 sequence (DNA): TGCAGTGCTGACTTTAGAGGCCCAGATACGCAGTATTTT. It specifies CSADFRGPDTQYF.

This clonotype was seen ten or more times. In nucleotides, the CDR3 is TGTGCCATTTTGGCCCTGGGAGCCTCTGAAGCTTTCTTT. Translating gives CAILALGASEAFF. The V and J genes are TRBV6-6 and TRBJ1-1; no definite D call. Germline CDR1 MNHNY, CDR2 SVGAGI (reference sequence). The CDR3 is 13 residues long. The V gene lost 10 bases and the J gene lost 6 bases, with 18 bases spanning the gap.

This clonotype was observed at least ten times. The chain employs TRBV5-1 and TRBJ1-1, with 7 nucleotides matching TRBD1. The germline V gene has CDR1 SGHRS and CDR2 YFSETQ. V was pared by 4 bases and J by 5 bases, with 14 bases of the junction left unmatched. This CDR3 has 16 amino acids. The CDR3 DNA reads as TGCGCCAGCAGCGCTGATCCTGGGACAGTGGGGACTGAAGCTTTCTTT. Protein product: CASSADPGTVGTEAFF.

This clonotype was picked up a small number of times. The rearrangement uses TRBV7-8 and TRBJ1-4, with 7 positions matching TRBD1. Germline CDR1 reads SGHVS; CDR2 reads FQNEAQ. This CDR3 has 14 amino acids. V dropped 5 bases and J dropped 3; count of bases not matched to a gene: 3. The DNA of the CDR3 is TGTGCCAGCAGCCCGACAGGGCCTAATGAAAAACTGTTTTTT. Its translation: CASSPTGPNEKLFF.

This clonotype was recorded many times. V and J are TRBV24-1 and TRBJ1-2; D might be TRBD1 (5 bases). Trimming took off 0 bases at V and 9 bases at J, with 10 bases between the two ends. From germline, CDR1 is KGHDR and CDR2 SFDVKD. This CDR3 is built from 13 residues. The CDR3 DNA follows: TGTGCCACCAGTGATTTGTCCGGGACCAGCTACACCTTC. Amino acids: CATSDLSGTSYTF.

The chain has TRBV5-6 and TRBJ2-5; D may be TRBD2 (6 bases). V lost 0 bases to trimming and J lost 7 bases, with 19 bases between them. This CDR3 has 16 amino acids. Germline V gene data show CDR1 as SGHDT and CDR2 as YYEEEE. The CDR3 DNA is TGTGCCAGCAGCTTGGGGTCGGGACTGGTCCCAGGGACCCAGTACTTC. Translating gives CASSLGSGLVPGTQYF.

This clonotype was counted at least ten times. The chain uses TRBV7-9 and TRBJ2-3; no firm D call. Trimming cost V 5 bases and J 1 base, with 10 bases left between them. This CDR3 has 14 residues. Germline assignment: CDR1 SEHNR and CDR2 FQNEAQ (reference sequence). CDR3: CASSPSLGTDTQYF. In DNA, the CDR3 is TGTGCCAGCAGCCCCTCCCTGGGCACAGATACGCAGTATTTT. The complete variable domain, with remaining parts taken from reference TRBV7-9 and TRBJ2-3, reads DTGVSQNPRHKITKRGQNVTFRCDPISEHNRLYWYRQTLGQGPEFLTYFQNEAQLEKSRLLSDRFSAERPKGSFSTLEIQRTEQGDSAMYLCASSPSLGTDTQYFGPGTRLTVL.

This clonotype was observed at least ten times. The rearrangement uses TRBV9 and TRBJ2-1; possibly TRBD1 for D (7 bases). The CDR3 totals 13 residues. V shed 3 bases and J shed 9 bases, with 13 bases lying between them. CDR1 is SGDLS, CDR2 YYNGEE, per germline. The DNA of the CDR3 is TGTGCCAGCAGCGGGGCAGGGGGGAGTGAGCAGTTCTTC. This translates into CASSGAGGSEQFF.

This clonotype was observed at least ten times. The chain uses TRBV7-3 and TRBJ2-1; D call uncertain. Germline V lookup: CDR1 SGHTA, CDR2 FQGTGA. The CDR3 has 13 residues. The V end was cut by 4 bases, the J end by 7 bases, with 11 bases between. CDR3 amino acids: CASSSAVNNEQFF. CDR3 in DNA: TGTGCCAGCAGCTCTGCCGTAAATAATGAGCAGTTCTTC.

This clonotype was observed at least ten times. The genes are TRBV6-6 and TRBJ2-5; no firm D call. The CDR3 contains 13 residues. Trimming took off 2 bases at V and 3 bases at J, with 7 bases between the two ends. CDR1 is MNHNY, CDR2 SVGAGI, per germline (reference sequence). DNA of the CDR3: TGTGCCAGCAGTTACGGCAGTGAAGAGACCCAGTACTTC. It yields the protein CASSYGSEETQYF.

This clonotype was detected many times. V usage is TRBV2 and J usage is TRBJ2-3; tentatively, D is TRBD2 (5 bases). The V and J ends lost 6 bases and 8 bases respectively, with 15 bases between them. This CDR3 region has 13 residues. Per the germline V gene, CDR1 is SNHLY and CDR2 is FYNNEI. In DNA, the CDR3 is TGTGCCAGCAGCGGACTTGACGGGGTTACGCAGTATTTT. Translating it yields CASSGLDGVTQYF.